The rows below give T cell receptor beta chains drawn from one sample of a study of blood T cell repertoires in COVID-19. The data were produced by immunoSEQ multiplex PCR, yet TCRdb's version contains in-frame clones alone and is incomplete. The sample lists fewer than 350,000 clones, roughly 90% occurring once. The sample comprised PBMCs or T cells enriched from blood (not recorded which). Receptors were obtained from a man between 60 and 75 years old who had recovered from COVID-19. The CDR3 runs from the conserved cysteine through the conserved F or W. The D gene is left open where the match is weak. Clone size is not always given. Where it is, it says once, few, many or a class for expanded clones.

>.|TRBV28|TRBJ2-7|TRBD1
CASSFPPTGNYEQYF
TGTGCCAGCAGTTTCCCCCCGACAGGGAACTACGAGCAGTACTTC
>once|TRBV5-1|TRBJ1-2|.
CASSPGTPGYGYTF
TGCGCCAGCAGCCCCGGAACCCCGGGCTATGGCTACACCTTC
>.|TRBV6-5|TRBJ1-2|.
CASSPDSNYGYTF
TGTGCCAGCAGTCCCGACAGTAACTATGGCTACACCTTC
>.|TRBV18|TRBJ1-1|.
CASSPDRLNTEAFF
TGTGCCAGCTCACCCGACAGGTTGAACACTGAAGCTTTCTTT
>.|TRBV28|TRBJ1-5|.
CASSRQNNQPQHF
TGTGCCAGCAGCCGACAGAACAATCAGCCCCAGCATTTT
>.|TRBV9|TRBJ2-2|TRBD2
CASSPSGTSGRAGTGELFF
TGTGCCAGCAGCCCTTCTGGGACTAGCGGGAGGGCGGGCACCGGGGAGCTGTTTTTT
>.|TRBV9|TRBJ1-1|.
CASSVAGDTEAFF
TGTGCCAGCAGCGTAGCAGGGGACACTGAAGCTTTCTTT
>.|TRBV18|TRBJ1-4|TRBD1
CASSPRTGQGGYEKLFF
TGTGCCAGCTCACCGAGGACCGGACAGGGGGGGTATGAAAAACTGTTTTTT
>once|TRBV28|TRBJ1-1|.
CASSPAWGVNTEAFF
TGTGCCAGCAGTCCAGCGTGGGGCGTGAACACTGAAGCTTTCTTT
>.|TRBV18|TRBJ1-1|.
CASSLGGRDTEAFF
TGTGCCAGCTCACTGGGGGGAAGAGACACTGAAGCTTTCTTT
>.|TRBV11-2|TRBJ2-1|TRBD2
CASSAGIPREDEQFF
TGTGCCAGCAGCGCAGGGATACCTCGGGAGGATGAGCAGTTCTTC
>.|TRBV12-3/TRBV12-4|TRBJ2-7|TRBD2
CASTLRGGHEQYF
TGTGCCAGCACTCTTCGGGGGGGCCACGAGCAGTACTTC
>.|TRBV3-1/TRBV3-2|TRBJ1-4|.
CASRPQGIREKLFF
TGTGCCAGCAGACCACAGGGAATTCGAGAAAAACTGTTTTTT
>.|TRBV21-1|TRBJ1-2|.
CASSSKAGTGFGMRDGYTF
TGTGCCAGCAGCTCCAAAGCAGGGACAGGGTTTGGAATGAGGGATGGCTACACCTTC
>few|TRBV15|TRBJ2-2|TRBD2
CATSVPPGLAAYSGELFF
TGTGCCACCAGCGTCCCCCCTGGACTAGCCGCCTATTCGGGGGAGCTGTTTTTT
>once|TRBV30|TRBJ1-5|.
CAWGDNSNQPQHF
TGTGCCTGGGGAGATAATAGCAATCAGCCCCAGCATTTT
>few|TRBV19|TRBJ2-1|TRBD2
CASTRVAGGNNEQFF
TGTGCCAGTACCCGGGTAGCGGGAGGGAACAATGAGCAGTTCTTC
>.|TRBV28|TRBJ2-7|.
CASSSAGGARYYEQYF
TGTGCCAGCAGTTCCGCTGGGGGGGCGCGATATTACGAGCAGTACTTC
>.|TRBV2|TRBJ2-3|TRBD2
CASSPRLAGTTDTQYF
TGTGCCAGCAGCCCCCGACTAGCGGGAACCACAGATACGCAGTATTTT
>few|TRBV7-2|TRBJ2-7|.
CASSLYGLGGFYEQYF
TGTGCCAGCAGCTTATATGGGCTAGGAGGGTTCTACGAGCAGTACTTC
>.|TRBV29-1|TRBJ2-5|TRBD2
CSVFGAGAGETQYF
TGCAGCGTGTTCGGGGCGGGAGCGGGAGAGACCCAGTACTTC
>.|TRBV28|TRBJ1-1|.
CASYRGLNTEAFF
TGTGCCAGCTACCGGGGGTTAAACACTGAAGCTTTCTTT
>.|TRBV5-1|TRBJ2-2|TRBD1
CASSLPWTGVNTGELFF
TGCGCCAGCAGCTTGCCCTGGACAGGGGTCAACACCGGGGAGCTGTTTTTT
>once|TRBV12-2|TRBJ1-1|.
CASRLASGDQTNTEAFF
TGTGCAAGTCGCTTAGCCTCGGGTGATCAGACGAACACTGAAGCTTTCTTT
>.|TRBV3-1/TRBV3-2|TRBJ1-1|.
CASSQGRGTTNTEAFF
TGTGCCAGCAGCCAAGGTCGGGGGACGACAAACACTGAAGCTTTCTTT